One sample yielded the 29 T cell receptor beta chains listed below, sequenced in a study of Graves' ophthalmopathy and Graves' hyperthyroidism. The TCR beta CDR3 regions underwent amplification from RNA transcripts. HTBI-primed RT-PCR formed the first round, and a multiplex PCR formed the second. TCRdb re-called the multiplex PCR reads through MiXCR, storing one row per CDR3 protein. The data show a few hundred thousand distinct CDR3 sequences, roughly 40% seen once. Sequencing was carried out using peripheral blood or thyroid tissue (not recorded which). These receptors came from an adult man with Graves' hyperthyroidism.

This clonotype has ten or more counts. V and J are TRBV2 and TRBJ1-5; a weak D match, TRBD1 (6 bases). The V gene lost 6 bases and the J gene lost 3 bases, with 9 bases spanning the gap. In germline, CDR1 is SNHLY, CDR2 FYNNEI. This CDR3 has 13 residues. This CDR3 is CASSGQSNQPQHF. CDR3 sequence (DNA): TGTGCCAGCAGCGGACAGTCCAATCAGCCCCAGCATTTT.

Only a few counts were recorded for this clonotype. The rearrangement joins TRBV7-3 to TRBJ1-1; D call uncertain. The CDR3 contains 13 residues. V lost 2 bases and J 6 bases, leaving 10 bases between the germline ends. The germline V gene encodes CDR1 SGHTA and CDR2 FQGTGA. The CDR3 DNA sequence: TGTGCCAGCAGCTTAGGCCCAGTCGCTGAAGCTTTCTTT. This encodes CASSLGPVAEAFF.

This clonotype appeared a single time. V is TRBV7-2 and J is TRBJ2-5; TRBD1 aligns across 7 bases. The germline V gene encodes CDR1 SGHTA and CDR2 FQGNSA. Trimming took 4 bases from V and 5 from J; bases not matched to a gene: 4. There are 13 residues in the CDR3. The CDR3 region has the DNA TGTGCCAGCAGCTCCATGGGACAGGAGACCCAGTACTTC. As protein: CASSSMGQETQYF.

This clonotype was seen at least ten times. The chain links TRBV6-5 to TRBJ1-2; no clear D. Germline loops: CDR1 MNHEY, CDR2 SVGAGI. This CDR3 is built from 15 residues. The V and J ends lost 0 bases and 5 bases respectively, with 13 bases between them. The DNA of the CDR3 is TGTGCCAGCAGTTACTCGTTTCAGTCCGTTTATGGCTACACCTTC. Its protein is CASSYSFQSVYGYTF.

In this sample, this clonotype turned up many times. V is TRBV7-8 and J is TRBJ2-6; 7 bases fit TRBD1. The trim removed 5 bases at V and 3 bases at J, leaving 10 bases unmatched. Germline lookup yields CDR1 SGHVS and CDR2 FQNEAQ. The CDR3 loop spans 17 amino acids. The CDR3 reads CASSPYRGFGGANVLTF. The DNA of the CDR3 is TGTGCCAGCAGCCCATACAGGGGATTTGGTGGGGCCAACGTCCTGACTTTC.

This clonotype was seen a handful of times. This rearrangement joins TRBV5-4 to TRBJ1-2; tentative D call: TRBD1 (5 bases). The germline V gene encodes CDR1 SGHNT and CDR2 YYREEE (reference sequence). V dropped 5 bases and J dropped 4 bases, with 18 bases sitting between them. The CDR3 runs 15 residues. DNA for the CDR3: TGTGCCAGCAGGCGGGACGAGAGCTACTCCTATGGCTACACCTTC. Residues: CASRRDESYSYGYTF.

This clonotype was counted once. V and J are TRBV9 and TRBJ2-6, with unresolved D. Trimming stripped 1 base from V and 10 bases from J, with 9 bases between. The CDR3 consists of 13 residues. Germline V gives CDR1 SGDLS, CDR2 YYNGEE. The CDR3 sequence is CASSVTPANVLTF. Written as DNA, the CDR3 is TGTGCCAGCAGCGTAACCCCAGCAAACGTCCTGACTTTC. The full variable domain, its missing parts supplied by reference TRBV9 and TRBJ2-6, is DSGVTQTPKHLITATGQRVTLRCSPRSGDLSVYWYQQSLDQGLQFLIQYYNGEERAKGNILERFSAQQFPDLHSELNLSSLELGDSALYFCASSVTPANVLTFGAGSRLTVL.

This clonotype came up many times. This rearrangement joins TRBV12-3 or TRBV12-4 to TRBJ2-7, with TRBD2 identical over 11 bases. The J segment lost 3 bases and the V segment lost 5 bases, leaving 3 bases of the junction unmatched. The CDR3 is 14 amino acids. This chain's CDR3 is CASSPLAGGYEQYF. The DNA of the CDR3 is TGTGCCAGCAGTCCTCTAGCGGGAGGCTACGAGCAGTACTTC.

The V gene is TRBV7-2, the J gene TRBJ2-5; 8 positions match TRBD2. CDR1 and CDR2 (germline): SGHTA, FQGNSA. This CDR3 spans 15 amino acids. Trimming cost V 2 bases and J 1 base; bases outside gene matches: 3. The DNA for the CDR3 is TGTGCCAGCAGCTTACGTCGGGGGGGCCAAGAGACCCAGTACTTC. Protein sequence: CASSLRRGGQETQYF.

This clonotype was seen ten or more times. This sequence joins TRBV6-5 and TRBJ1-2, with TRBD1 identical over 7 bases. The CDR3 is 15 residues long. The V segment lost 5 bases and the J segment 0 bases; nucleotides outside the gene matches: 6. From germline, CDR1 is MNHEY and CDR2 SVGAGI. The CDR3 sequence: CASSRGQLANYGYTF. DNA of the CDR3: TGTGCCAGCAGTAGGGGACAGCTAGCTAACTATGGCTACACCTTC.

The chain carries TRBV10-3 and TRBJ2-7, with 11 nucleotides matching TRBD2. V lost 6 bases to trimming and J lost 2 bases; unmatched junction nucleotides: 9. Germline V lookup: CDR1 ENHRY, CDR2 SYGVKD. The CDR3 runs to 16 residues. CDR3 protein: CAISRLAGKKTYEQYF. The CDR3 bases are TGTGCCATCAGCCGACTAGCGGGAAAGAAGACCTACGAGCAGTACTTC.

Remarks on this clonotype: A much larger clone sits a single nucleotide away, making a read error possible. The rearrangement uses TRBV5-1 and TRBJ2-5; 9 bases fit TRBD1. This CDR3 comprises 15 residues. The trim removed 4 bases at V and 4 bases at J, leaving 8 bases unmatched. The V gene's germline CDR1 is SGHRS and CDR2 YFSETQ. This CDR3 is CASSAGQGERETQYF. The CDR3, as DNA: TGCGCCAGCAGCGCGGGACAGGGTGAACGAGAGACCCAGTACTTC.

In its sample, this clonotype was seen a few times. The gene calls are TRBV7-9 and TRBJ2-7; 9 bases fit TRBD1. Trimming took 3 bases from V and 5 from J; bases not matched to a gene: 2. This CDR3 region has 13 residues. From germline, CDR1 is SEHNR and CDR2 FQNEAQ (reference sequence). CDR3 sequence reads: CASSFRDRDEQYF. The CDR3 DNA reads TGTGCCAGCAGCTTCCGGGACAGGGACGAGCAGTACTTC.

There are many counts of this clonotype. The rearrangement joins TRBV5-1 to TRBJ1-3, with D hard to call. Germline V gene sequence: CDR1 SGHRS, CDR2 YFSETQ. The CDR3 sequence is 15 residues long. V gave up 1 base and J gave up 0 bases, with 8 bases separating them. The CDR3 nucleotides read TGCGCCAGCAGCTTGAAGCCGAGCTCTGGAAACACCATATATTTT. It is translated as CASSLKPSSGNTIYF.

The gene calls are TRBV9 and TRBJ1-4; 7 bases are shared with TRBD1. The CDR3 covers 19 residues. Germline CDR1 reads SGDLS; CDR2 reads YYNGEE. Trimming at V came to 5 bases and at J to 0 bases, leaving 16 bases not matched to a gene. This chain's CDR3 is CASSEVHSGGVATNEKLFF. CDR3 nucleotide sequence: TGTGCCAGCAGTGAGGTACATTCAGGGGGAGTTGCAACTAATGAAAAACTGTTTTTT.

Details on this clonotype: One end of the junction varies from germline; a read error may be responsible. The chain uses TRBV20-1 and TRBJ2-6; D gene uncertain. Germline V gene data show CDR1 as DFQATT and CDR2 as SNEGSKA (reference sequence). CDR3 length: 13 amino acids. Written as DNA, the CDR3 is TGCAGTGCTAGAGGGGATAGGGCAAACGTCCTGACTTTC. Protein product: CSARGDRANVLTF.

This clonotype was seen ten or more times. This chain uses TRBV12-3 or TRBV12-4 with TRBJ1-2, with D possibly being TRBD1 (5 bases). The CDR3 has 15 residues. V lost 8 bases and J 3 bases, leaving 19 bases between the germline ends. Here the CDR3 reads CASGPVVGRDYGYTF. In DNA, the CDR3 is TGTGCCAGCGGCCCTGTGGTCGGCAGGGACTATGGCTACACCTTC.

This clonotype was seen just once. The conserved closing phenylalanine or tryptophan is absent in this CDR3, likely reflecting a read error. It is unclear where the CDR3 begins or ends on the DNA, so no DNA is shown, and the CDR3 is as TCRdb lists it. The rearrangement links TRBV7-9 to TRBJ1-4; the table's D call, TRBD1, has no DNA check behind it. The CDR3 has 15 amino acids, counting both end residues. Germline loops: CDR1 SEHNR, CDR2 FQNEAQ (reference sequence). CDR3 sequence: CASSLGFVVGTGRGV.

This chain connects TRBV2 to TRBJ1-6, with D perhaps matching TRBD1 (5 bases). V lost 6 bases to trimming and J lost 11 bases, with 20 bases between them. Germline loops: CDR1 SNHLY, CDR2 FYNNEI. There are 15 residues in the CDR3. The CDR3 sequence is CASSLASGGWTPLHF. The CDR3 DNA follows: TGTGCCAGCAGCTTAGCCAGCGGGGGATGGACACCCCTCCACTTT. The full variable domain, rest sourced from reference TRBV2 and TRBJ1-6, is EPEVTQTPSHQVTQMGQEVILRCVPISNHLYFYWYRQILGQKVEFLVSFYNNEISEKSEIFDDQFSVERPDGSNFTLKIRSTKLEDSAMYFCASSLASGGWTPLHFGNGTRLTVT.

This clonotype was observed at least ten times. The V gene is TRBV5-1, the J gene TRBJ2-5, with D uncertain. The CDR3 sequence is 14 residues long. V was shortened by 4 bases and J by 1 base, with 11 bases between the two germline ends. Germline CDR1 is SGHRS and CDR2 is YFSETQ. The CDR3 loop reads CASSDQRAQETQYF. The CDR3 region has the DNA TGCGCCAGCAGCGACCAGCGCGCCCAAGAGACCCAGTACTTC.

Ten or more counts support this clonotype. The genes are TRBV10-3 and TRBJ1-1, with 8 nucleotides matching TRBD1. This CDR3 spans 15 amino acids. Germline lookup yields CDR1 ENHRY and CDR2 SYGVKD. J lost 0 bases, V lost 6 bases, and 6 bases had no gene match. CDR3 protein: CAISRQGRMNTEAFF. The DNA for the CDR3 is TGTGCCATCAGCAGACAGGGGCGGATGAACACTGAAGCTTTCTTT.

The genes are TRBV29-1 and TRBJ1-1, with D uncertain. The CDR3 is 8 amino acids. Germline V CDR1 and CDR2: SQVTM, ANQGSEA. DNA for the CDR3: TGCAGTCGGCAGGAAGCTTTCTTT. Residues: CSRQEAFF.

This chain joins TRBV24-1 and TRBJ2-3, with TRBD1 matching 9 bases. Germline-derived CDR1 and CDR2 are KGHDR and SFDVKD. The trim removed 3 bases at V and 5 bases at J, leaving 8 bases unmatched. The CDR3 has 16 amino acids. Written as DNA, the CDR3 is TGTGCCACCAGTGATACCGGGACAGGGAAAGGAGATACGCAGTATTTT. Encoded protein: CATSDTGTGKGDTQYF.

To note about this clonotype: A much bigger clone sits one base away, suggesting this may be a read error. V usage is TRBV14 and J usage is TRBJ2-7; D unclear. This CDR3 comprises 14 residues. CDR1 SGHDN and CDR2 FVKESK come from the germline V gene. In DNA form, the CDR3 reads TGTGCCAGCAGCCAGTTAAAGAGCTCCTACGAGCGGTACTTC. Encoded protein: CASSQLKSSYERYF. The whole variable domain, remainder taken from reference TRBV14 and TRBJ2-7, is EAGVTQFPSHSVIEKGQTVTLRCDPISGHDNLYWYRRVMGKEIKFLLHFVKESKQDESGMPNNRFLAERTGGTYSTLKVQPAELEDSGVYFCASSQLKSSYERYFGPGTRLTVT.

The V and J genes are TRBV12-3 or TRBV12-4 and TRBJ1-3; D gene uncertain. The CDR3 sequence is 15 residues long. Trimming pared 7 bases from V and 2 bases from J, leaving 15 bases between. The CDR3 spells CASNLAGDTGNTIYF. CDR3 in DNA: TGTGCCAGCAACCTAGCGGGCGATACTGGAAACACCATATATTTT.

This clonotype was detected many times. This chain uses TRBV19 with TRBJ2-2; 7 positions agree with TRBD1. The germline V gene has CDR1 LNHDA and CDR2 SQIVND (reference sequence). With 7 bases clipped from V and 4 bases from J, the junction kept 6 bases outside the gene matches. The CDR3 is made up of 14 amino acids. CDR3 loop: CASTVTGSTGELFF. CDR3 coding DNA: TGTGCCAGTACGGTGACAGGGAGCACCGGGGAGCTGTTTTTT. The entire variable domain, with the rest obtained from reference TRBV19 and TRBJ2-2, is as follows: DGGITQSPKYLFRKEGQNVTLSCEQNLNHDAMYWYRQDPGQGLRLIYYSQIVNDFQKGDIAEGYSVSREKKESFPLTVTSAQKNPTAFYLCASTVTGSTGELFFGEGSRLTVL.

In regard to this clonotype: This could be a read error, since a much larger clone is one nucleotide away. The chain joins TRBV10-3 to TRBJ1-2, with 8 nucleotides matching TRBD1. Per germline, CDR1 ENHRY and CDR2 SYGVKD. The CDR3 is 15 amino acids. V lost 5 bases, J lost 2 bases, and 7 bases stayed unmatched. CDR3 nucleotides: TGTGCCATCAGTTACGGCGGGACAGGCAACTATGGCTACACCTTC. The encoded protein is CAISYGGTGNYGYTF.

This clonotype was found a few times. The chain couples TRBV12-3 or TRBV12-4 to TRBJ2-5; D is ambiguous. There are 14 residues in the CDR3. Trimming took off 4 bases at V and 5 bases at J, with 14 bases between the two ends. Here the CDR3 reads CASSSFSRAETQYF. The CDR3 nucleotides are TGTGCCAGCAGTTCTTTCTCTCGGGCCGAGACCCAGTACTTC.

This clonotype was seen a handful of times. It may be a read error: a sequence one base away is much more abundant. A read error is likely, as this CDR3 ends without the conserved phenylalanine or tryptophan. V is TRBV2 and J is TRBJ2-7; D is perhaps TRBD1 (6 bases). CDR1 is SNHLY and CDR2 is FYNNEI in the germline V gene. This CDR3 is built from 13 residues. The CDR3 protein is CATNRDKAYEQYS. CDR3 DNA sequence: TGTGCAACCAACCGGGACAAAGCCTACGAGCAGTACTCC.